This TCR beta chain emerged from a study of Graves' ophthalmopathy and Graves' hyperthyroidism. This clonotype showed up many times. Antigen unknown. Broader study findings: Most thyroid clonotypes expanded beyond 0.001 frequency were also found in blood.

RNA transcripts were the source from which TCR beta CDR3 regions were amplified. Second-round multiplex PCR came after a first-round RT-PCR that employed HTBI primers. MiXCR, run by TCRdb on the multiplex PCR reads, gives a single entry per CDR3 protein. The table has 300,000 to 500,000 distinct CDR3 sequences, just over 15% seen once; the top ten hold 5.5% to 8%. This CDR3 comprises 11 residues. Germline CDR1 reads DFQATT; CDR2 reads SNEGSKA (reference sequence). V was clipped by 7 bases and J by 0 bases, with 6 bases between them. The V and J genes are TRBV20-1 and TRBJ1-2; the D is unclear. The sequenced sample was peripheral blood. This clonotype originated in a woman aged 18-29 years with stable Graves' hyperthyroidism. The CDR3 DNA follows: TGCAGTGGGAAACCTAACTATGGCTACACCTTC. Protein sequence: CSGKPNYGYTF.